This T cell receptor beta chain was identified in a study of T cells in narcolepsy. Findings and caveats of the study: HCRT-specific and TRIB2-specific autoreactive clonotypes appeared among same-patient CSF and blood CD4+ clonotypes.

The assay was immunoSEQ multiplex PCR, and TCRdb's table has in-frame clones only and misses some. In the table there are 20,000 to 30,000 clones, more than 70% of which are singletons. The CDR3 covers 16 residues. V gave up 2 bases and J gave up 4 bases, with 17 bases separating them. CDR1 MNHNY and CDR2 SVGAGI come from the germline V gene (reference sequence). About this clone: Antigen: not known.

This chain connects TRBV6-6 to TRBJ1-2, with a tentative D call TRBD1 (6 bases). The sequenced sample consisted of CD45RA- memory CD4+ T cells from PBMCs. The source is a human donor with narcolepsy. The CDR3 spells CASSYVSGGLSYGYTF. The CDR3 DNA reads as TGTGCCAGCAGTTACGTTTCTGGGGGCTTAAGCTATGGCTACACCTTC.